Below, 4 T cell receptor beta chains from the same sample are listed, as sequenced in a study of cytomegalovirus exposure and HLA in healthy donors. Amplification used 60 Vbeta primers and 13 Jbeta primers. Profiling relied on immunoSEQ multiplex PCR, and the TCRdb table lists in-frame clones only, not all of them. The sample yields about 110,000 clones, around 15% seen once. The sample was PBMCs. Receptors were obtained from a female donor in good health and CMV-seronegative.

The chain's CDR3 is CSVVGGGDRGTQYF. The DNA for the CDR3 is TGCAGCGTAGTGGGCGGGGGGGATCGAGGGACCCAGTACTTC. The chain carries TRBV29-1 and TRBJ2-5, with 9 bases aligning to TRBD2. Germline V lookup: CDR1 SQVTM, CDR2 ANQGSEA. V lost 6 bases to trimming and J lost 7 bases; unmatched junction nucleotides: 12. This CDR3 contains 14 residues.

The J gene is TRBJ2-1, the V gene TRBV7-2; D possibly corresponds to TRBD2 (6 bases). With 1 base removed from V and 6 bases from J, the gap between germline ends came to 13 bases. The germline V gene has CDR1 SGHTA and CDR2 FQGNSA. The CDR3 is 15 amino acids. CDR3 region: CASSLGSGVLNEQFF. CDR3 nucleotides: TGTGCCAGCAGCTTAGGTAGCGGCGTTCTCAATGAGCAGTTCTTC.

This clone has just a few counts. This chain uses TRBV11-3 with TRBJ2-3; 14 nucleotides agree with TRBD2. Trimming removed 5 bases from V and 5 bases from J; junction bases left unmatched: 6. The CDR3 length is 16 residues. Germline-derived CDR1 and CDR2 are SGHNT and YENEEA. For the CDR3, the DNA is TGTGCCAGCAGCCGCGGGACTAGCGGGAGAGGAGATACGCAGTATTTT. Its protein product is CASSRGTSGRGDTQYF.

The chain is built from TRBV9 and TRBJ2-7; TRBD2 aligns across 9 bases. The V gene's germline CDR1 is SGDLS and CDR2 YYNGEE. Unmatched junction bases numbered 6, after V lost 0 bases and J lost 5 bases. The CDR3 loop spans 15 amino acids. The CDR3 region is CASSVGLGGGDEQYF. As DNA, the CDR3 is TGTGCCAGCAGCGTAGGGCTCGGCGGGGGGGACGAGCAGTACTTC.